This TCR beta chain derives from a study of cytomegalovirus exposure and HLA in healthy donors. This PCR relied on a set of 60 Vbeta primers and 13 Jbeta primers. Method: immunoSEQ multiplex PCR; TCRdb's copy keeps in-frame clones and lacks some. The sample holds about 110,000 clones, around three quarters seen once. The sample comprised PBMCs. The clonotype originates from a woman between 18 and 30 years old in good health and CMV-seropositive.

The CDR3, as DNA: TGTGCCAGCAGTGACTCAGGAGGGCCTGCAGATACGCAGTATTTT. It codes for CASSDSGGPADTQYF. This rearrangement joins TRBV6-4 to TRBJ2-3, with a tentative D call TRBD2 (6 bases). In germline, CDR1 is MRHNA, CDR2 SNTAGT. The CDR3 consists of 15 residues. The germline V and J ends were trimmed by 0 bases and 4 bases, with 11 bases remaining between them.